These 17 T cell receptor beta chains were all obtained from the same sample, sequenced in a study of PD-1 blockade in classical Hodgkin lymphoma. In every patient, relapse followed autologous stem cell transplantation, while exposure to brentuximab vedotin differed. Generated by immunoSEQ multiplex PCR, the TCRdb table keeps only in-frame clones and is missing some. The sample has 13,000 or so clones; roughly 78% are singletons. Sample: peripheral blood mononuclear cells (PBMCs), taken at baseline. The receptor source for this set is a human donor with classical Hodgkin lymphoma.

This clone was found a few times. V and J are TRBV7-8 and TRBJ1-6, with a weak D call TRBD1 (5 bases). This CDR3 contains 14 residues. Per the germline V gene, CDR1 is SGHVS and CDR2 is FQNEAQ. Trimming cost V 5 bases and J 13 bases, with 18 bases left between them. CDR3 nucleotide sequence: TGTGCCAGCAGCCCTCGGAGGGACTCGTGGCCCCTCCACTTT. It is translated as CASSPRRDSWPLHF.

The V gene is TRBV2, the J gene TRBJ2-5, with D unresolved. The CDR3 is made up of 14 amino acids. Deletions cut 7 bases from V and 13 bases from J, with 25 bases between. Germline V gene sequence: CDR1 SNHLY, CDR2 FYNNEI. CDR3 amino acids: CASNPRAEYNLRYF. The CDR3 DNA reads TGTGCCAGCAACCCCCGGGCGGAATACAACCTTCGGTACTTC.

The count of this clone is one. This chain uses TRBV5-1 with TRBJ1-1, with 11 bases aligning to TRBD1. Germline lookup yields CDR1 SGHRS and CDR2 YFSETQ. The J segment lost 11 bases and the V segment lost 4 bases, leaving 10 bases of the junction unmatched. This CDR3 has 14 residues. The CDR3 region has the DNA TGCGCCAGCAGCGACGGACAGGGGGCAAGTTCGGCTTTCTTT. This gives the protein CASSDGQGASSAFF.

The gene calls are TRBV6-5 and TRBJ2-1, with D possibly matching TRBD2 (7 bases). The CDR3 has 14 residues. Deletions cut 6 bases from V and 5 bases from J, with 14 bases between. Germline assignment: CDR1 MNHEY and CDR2 SVGAGI. CDR3 bases: TGTGCCAGCAGCCCGCGGGGGCCCCACAATGAGCAGTTCTTC. Protein product: CASSPRGPHNEQFF.

This rearrangement joins TRBV30 to TRBJ1-2, with a possible D match to TRBD1 (5 bases). Germline V gives CDR1 GTSNPN, CDR2 SVGIG (reference sequence). V dropped 2 bases and J dropped 6 bases, with 22 bases sitting between them. This CDR3 region has 16 residues. The CDR3, as DNA: TGTGCCTGGAGTAGGCTACTCGATCGGGGGTTGAATGGCTACACCTTC. Protein product: CAWSRLLDRGLNGYTF. Supplemented by reference TRBV30 and TRBJ1-2, the full variable domain reads SQTIHQWPATLVQPVGSPLSLECTVEGTSNPNLYWYRQAAGRGLQLLFYSVGIGQISSEVPQNLSASRPQDRQFILSSKKLLLSDSGFYLCAWSRLLDRGLNGYTFGSGTRLTVV.

The chain has TRBV4-3 and TRBJ2-5, with D possibly called TRBD1 or TRBD2 (5 bases each). V lost 0 bases and J lost 4, with 12 bases in between. The CDR3 consists of 15 residues. Germline CDR1 and CDR2: LGHNA and YSLEER. The CDR3 is CASSQDGRGGETQYF. The CDR3 DNA reads TGCGCCAGCAGCCAAGACGGCCGGGGCGGAGAGACCCAGTACTTC.

V usage is TRBV11-1 and J usage is TRBJ2-1, with a tentative D call TRBD2 (5 bases). Germline assignment: CDR1 SGHAT and CDR2 FQDESV (reference sequence). The CDR3 spans 15 residues. Trimming stripped 1 base from V and 4 bases from J, with 11 bases between. CDR3 region: CASSLEWTGYNEQFF. As DNA, the CDR3 is TGTGCCAGCAGCTTAGAGTGGACGGGATACAATGAGCAGTTCTTC.

This clone is classed as medium-sized (0.01 to 0.1%). The chain joins TRBV7-7 to TRBJ2-7; D is ambiguous. CDR1 and CDR2 from the germline V gene are SSHAT and FNYEAQ (reference sequence). This CDR3 region has 13 residues. CDR3 in amino acids: CASSLFLGYEQYV. The CDR3 DNA sequence: TGTGCTAGCAGCTTATTTTTAGGCTACGAGCAGTACGTC.

The V gene is TRBV5-1, the J gene TRBJ2-3; D tentatively fits TRBD1 or TRBD2 (5 bases each). The CDR3 has 14 residues. Looked up from germline, CDR1 is SGHRS and CDR2 is YFSETQ. V was pared by 4 bases and J by 0 bases, with 9 bases between. This CDR3 is CASSGTFSTDTQYF. The CDR3 nucleotides are TGCGCCAGCAGCGGGACGTTTAGCACAGATACGCAGTATTTT.

A remark on this clone: One end of the junction is discordant with germline, which a read error may explain. Other DNA sequences in the sample encode the same CDR3. The CDR3 reads CASSYSILAGVGEQFF. CDR3 DNA: TGCGCCAGCAGTTACTCGATTCTAGCGGGAGTAGGAGAGCAGTTCTTC. This chain links TRBV6-5 with TRBJ2-1; 10 bases agree with TRBD2. There are 16 residues in the CDR3. The germline gives CDR1 MNHEY, CDR2 SVGAGI.

The J gene is TRBJ1-5, the V gene TRBV18; TRBD1 matches at 11 bases. The CDR3 loop spans 15 amino acids. Per the germline V gene, CDR1 is KGHSH and CDR2 is LQKENI. V was pared by 2 bases and J by 8 bases, with 5 bases of the junction left unmatched. The CDR3 spells CASSPWDRGSEPQHF. The DNA of the CDR3 is TGTGCCAGCTCACCATGGGACAGGGGGTCAGAGCCCCAGCATTTT.

This chain connects TRBV11-2 to TRBJ2-1; 13 nucleotides match TRBD2. V lost 5 bases to trimming and J lost 9 bases; unmatched junction nucleotides: 7. The CDR3 runs to 15 residues. Germline V gives CDR1 SGHAT, CDR2 FQNNGV. The CDR3 here is CASSPTSGGRFEQFF. The CDR3 nucleotides are TGTGCCAGCAGCCCGACTAGCGGGGGGCGGTTTGAGCAGTTCTTC.

The J gene is TRBJ1-1, the V gene TRBV29-1, with 8 positions matching TRBD1. V gave up 4 bases and J gave up 3 bases; unmatched junction bases: 1. Germline CDR1 is SQVTM and CDR2 is ANQGSEA. CDR3 length: 12 amino acids. The DNA of the CDR3 is TGCAGCGTTGTACAGGGGGACACTGAAGCTTTCTTT. This codes for CSVVQGDTEAFF.

The CDR3 protein is CASSQEGEGGVEKLFF. Here the CDR3 DNA reads TGCGCCAGCAGCCAAGAGGGGGAGGGTGGGGTTGAAAAACTGTTTTTT. The gene calls are TRBV4-3 and TRBJ1-4, with a tentative D call TRBD1 (5 bases). CDR3 length equals 16 residues. Trimming took 0 bases from V and 7 from J, leaving 15 bases between them. Germline V gene data show CDR1 as LGHNA and CDR2 as YSLEER.

A few counts support this clone. The V call is TRBV11-2, the J call TRBJ2-7, with 12 bases that match TRBD2. Germline V CDR1 and CDR2: SGHAT, FQNNGV. V shed 4 bases, J shed 3 bases, and the junction held 10 bases outside the gene matches. This CDR3 region has 17 residues. The CDR3 here is CASSYDVGGLAGYEQYF. CDR3 DNA sequence: TGTGCCAGCAGCTACGATGTTGGGGGACTAGCGGGCTACGAGCAGTACTTC.

V and J are TRBV30 and TRBJ1-5; 8 bases fit TRBD1. This CDR3 contains 14 residues. Unmatched junction bases numbered 6, after V lost 3 bases and J lost 5 bases. Germline CDR1 reads GTSNPN; CDR2 reads SVGIG (reference sequence). CDR3 sequence reads: CAWRSGGLDQPQHF. CDR3 nucleotide sequence: TGTGCCTGGAGATCAGGGGGCCTCGATCAGCCCCAGCATTTT. The whole variable domain, remainder taken from reference TRBV30 and TRBJ1-5, is SQTIHQWPATLVQPVGSPLSLECTVEGTSNPNLYWYRQAAGRGLQLLFYSVGIGQISSEVPQNLSASRPQDRQFILSSKKLLLSDSGFYLCAWRSGGLDQPQHFGDGTRLSIL.

The table lists this clone with a few counts. The V and J genes are TRBV7-9 and TRBJ1-2; D gene unclear. Germline loops: CDR1 SEHNR, CDR2 FQNEAQ (reference sequence). This CDR3 region has 11 residues. V was trimmed by 7 bases and J by 8 bases, leaving 11 bases between them. The DNA for the CDR3 is TGTGCCAGCATCTCTGTTGGAGGCTACACCTTC. Translating it yields CASISVGGYTF.